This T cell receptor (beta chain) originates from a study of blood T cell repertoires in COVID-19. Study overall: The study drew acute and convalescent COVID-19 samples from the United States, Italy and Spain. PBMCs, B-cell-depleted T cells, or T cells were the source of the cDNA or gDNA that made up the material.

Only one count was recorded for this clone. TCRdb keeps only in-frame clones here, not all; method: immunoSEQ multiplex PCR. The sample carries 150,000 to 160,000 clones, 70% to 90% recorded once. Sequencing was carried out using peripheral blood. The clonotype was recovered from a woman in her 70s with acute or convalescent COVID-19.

The CDR3 nucleotides are TGCGCCAGCAGCTTGGTAAATACAGGGGGTGCTAATGTGAACACTGAAGCTTTCTTT. Protein: CASSLVNTGGANVNTEAFF. J is TRBJ1-1 and V is TRBV5-1; TRBD1 agrees at 8 bases. Germline V gene lookup returns CDR1 SGHRS and CDR2 YFSETQ. The CDR3 runs 19 residues. Germline trimming cut 0 bases from V and 0 bases from J; bases unmatched to any gene: 13.